The 10 T cell receptor beta chains listed next were all sequenced from one sample in a study of blood T cell repertoires in COVID-19. Clones were read by immunoSEQ multiplex PCR, and TCRdb kept only the in-frame ones, dropping some. The sample gives approximately 120,000 clones, about 70% of which show up once; over 2% is in the top ten. Sequencing was carried out using peripheral blood. The receptors come from an older woman with acute or convalescent COVID-19.

The gene calls are TRBV28 and TRBJ2-7; 10 bases line up with TRBD2. The V gene end was trimmed by 3 bases and the J gene end by 7 bases; junction bases not matched to a gene: 15. The CDR3 contains 17 residues. Looked up from germline, CDR1 is MDHEN and CDR2 is SYDVKM. DNA for the CDR3: TGTGCCAGCAGTTTCCCCCTAGCTAGCGGGGGATTACAAGAGCAGTACTTC. Amino acid sequence: CASSFPLASGGLQEQYF.

The chain uses TRBV7-2 and TRBJ2-7; 9 bases fit TRBD2. V lost 4 bases to trimming and J lost 2 bases; unmatched junction nucleotides: 6. This CDR3 comprises 15 residues. Germline V gives CDR1 SGHTA, CDR2 FQGNSA. The CDR3 spells CASSSLLAGPYEQYF. CDR3 coding DNA: TGTGCCAGCAGCTCGCTTCTAGCGGGACCCTACGAGCAGTACTTC.

The gene calls are TRBV3-1 (or the pseudogene TRBV3-2) and TRBJ1-2; D is ambiguous. The CDR3 is 15 amino acids. Trimming stripped 1 base from V and 2 bases from J, with 11 bases between. From germline, CDR1 is LGHDT and CDR2 YNNKEL (reference sequence). CDR3 DNA: TGTGCCAGCAGCCAAGGGGCAATTTTGAACTATGGCTACACCTTC. It translates to CASSQGAILNYGYTF.

The chain uses TRBV30 and TRBJ2-3; D possibly corresponds to TRBD2 (5 bases). This CDR3 comprises 14 residues. Trimming cost V 8 bases and J 1 base, with 16 bases left between them. Looked up from germline, CDR1 is GTSNPN and CDR2 is SVGIG (reference sequence). The CDR3 sequence: CARSARGGTDTQYF. DNA for the CDR3: TGTGCCCGTTCCGCCCGGGGTGGCACAGATACGCAGTATTTT.

The gene calls are TRBV28 and TRBJ1-3; 8 bases are shared with TRBD1. The CDR3 is 12 amino acids. CDR1 and CDR2 (germline): MDHEN, SYDVKM. The V segment lost 7 bases and the J segment 4 bases; nucleotides outside the gene matches: 0. CDR3 nucleotides: TGTGCCAGCACAGGGGGCGGAAACACCATATATTTT. Amino acids: CASTGGGNTIYF. Together with reference TRBV28 and TRBJ1-3, the CDR3 gives the full variable domain: DVKVTQSSRYLVKRTGEKVFLECVQDMDHENMFWYRQDPGLGLRLIYFSYDVKMKEKGDIPEGYSVSREKKERFSLILESASTNQTSMYLCASTGGGNTIYFGEGSWLTVV.

This sequence joins TRBV30 and TRBJ1-6; D is ambiguous. The CDR3 spans 13 residues. V shed 2 bases and J shed 7 bases, with 9 bases lying between them. The germline CDR1 and CDR2 sequences are GTSNPN and SVGIG (reference sequence). CDR3 bases: TGTGCCTGGAGTCCAGTCCGAAATTCACCCCTCCACTTT. Residues: CAWSPVRNSPLHF.

This rearrangement joins TRBV4-2 to TRBJ2-1, with a possible D match to TRBD2 (6 bases). CDR1 and CDR2 from the germline V gene are LGHNA and YNFKEQ. The CDR3 is 17 residues long. The germline V and J ends were trimmed by 0 bases and 2 bases, with 14 bases remaining between them. The CDR3 nucleotides are TGTGCCAGCAGCCAAGAGGGCGGCGGGAATACCTACAATGAGCAGTTCTTC. It yields the protein CASSQEGGGNTYNEQFF.

This clone was observed a few times. The chain has TRBV5-1 and TRBJ2-5, with D unclear. Germline V gene sequence: CDR1 SGHRS, CDR2 YFSETQ. The CDR3 contains 11 residues. V lost 2 bases, J lost 3 bases, and 2 bases lay in between. The CDR3 coding sequence is TGCGCCAGCAGCTTTAAAGAGACCCAGTACTTC. Its translation is CASSFKETQYF.

This clone was observed many times. The CDR3 is CASSRNIQGSRNSPLHF. DNA of the CDR3: TGCGCCAGCAGCCGGAATATACAGGGGAGTAGGAATTCACCCCTCCACTTT. The rearrangement joins TRBV4-1 to TRBJ1-6; 7 positions match TRBD1. This CDR3 contains 17 residues. V was clipped by 4 bases and J by 7 bases; unmatched bases: 13. The germline V gene encodes CDR1 MGHRA and CDR2 YSYEKL.

The chain couples TRBV3-1 (or the pseudogene TRBV3-2) to TRBJ2-7, with D possibly matching TRBD2 (6 bases). V lost 3 bases and J 7 bases, leaving 13 bases between the germline ends. This CDR3 has 13 amino acids. Germline V CDR1 and CDR2: LGHDT, YNNKEL (reference sequence). For the CDR3, the DNA is TGTGCCAGCAGCCATGGGGACTCGTCGGAGCAGTACTTC. Amino acids: CASSHGDSSEQYF.